The 20 T cell receptor beta chains below come from one sample, sequenced in a study of blood T cell repertoires in COVID-19. Method: immunoSEQ multiplex PCR; TCRdb's copy keeps in-frame clones and lacks some. The data contain about 180,000 clones, around 86% of them singletons. Sequenced: peripheral blood. The receptors come from a young woman with active or convalescent COVID-19.

The genes are TRBV7-2 and TRBJ1-6; D remains ambiguous. This CDR3 region has 12 residues. The germline V gene encodes CDR1 SGHTA and CDR2 FQGNSA. V was clipped by 1 base and J by 13 bases, with 8 bases between them. CDR3 protein: CTSSLGMTPLHF. CDR3 coding DNA: TGTACCAGCAGCTTAGGGATGACTCCCCTCCACTTT.

This clone came up once. CDR3 region: CASSIAGTGSPGSPLHF. In nucleotides, the CDR3 is TGTGCCAGTAGTATAGCGGGGACAGGTAGTCCTGGTTCACCCCTCCACTTT. The chain combines TRBV19 with TRBJ1-6; 8 bases fit TRBD1. Germline V gives CDR1 LNHDA, CDR2 SQIVND (reference sequence). This CDR3 comprises 17 residues. The ends lost 1 base at V and 9 bases at J; junction bases unmatched: 11.

The chain is built from TRBV5-1 and TRBJ2-7; TRBD1 might be the D (6 bases). The length of the CDR3 is 14 residues. Per the germline V gene, CDR1 is SGHRS and CDR2 is YFSETQ. V lost 4 bases, J lost 0 bases, and 11 bases lay in between. The CDR3 reads CASSAPGHSYEQYF. In DNA, the CDR3 is TGCGCCAGCAGCGCACCGGGACACTCCTACGAGCAGTACTTC. Supplemented by reference TRBV5-1 and TRBJ2-7, the full variable domain reads KAGVTQTPRYLIKTRGQQVTLSCSPISGHRSVSWYQQTPGQGLQFLFEYFSETQRNKGNFPGRFSGRQFSNSRSEMNVSTLELGDSALYLCASSAPGHSYEQYFGPGTRLTVT.

The rearrangement joins TRBV4-1 to TRBJ1-2; 8 bases agree with TRBD1. Looked up from germline, CDR1 is MGHRA and CDR2 is YSYEKL. CDR3 size: 15 residues. With V trimmed by 0 bases and J by 12 bases, 12 bases remained unmatched. CDR3 DNA: TGCGCCAGCAGCCAAGATATACGAAGGCAGGGGGCCAACACCTTC. Its protein product is CASSQDIRRQGANTF.

V usage is TRBV3-1 (or the pseudogene TRBV3-2) and J usage is TRBJ2-7; D may be TRBD1 (7 bases). This CDR3 region has 14 residues. V lost 0 bases and J 5 bases, leaving 11 bases between the germline ends. CDR1 and CDR2 (germline): LGHDT, YNNKEL (reference sequence). CDR3 bases: TGTGCCAGCAGCCAAGATGACAGGGAGGACGAGCAGTACTTC. Translating it yields CASSQDDREDEQYF.

The rearrangement uses TRBV11-2 and TRBJ1-2; maybe TRBD1 (6 bases). Germline V CDR1 and CDR2: SGHAT, FQNNGV. Trimming removed 5 bases at V and 0 bases at J, with 13 bases between. The CDR3 has 15 residues. The CDR3: CASSIGTITNYGYTF. CDR3 in DNA: TGTGCCAGCAGCATCGGGACAATAACTAACTATGGCTACACCTTC.

The chain employs TRBV9 and TRBJ1-6, with no clear D. Germline CDR1 SGDLS, CDR2 YYNGEE. This CDR3 comprises 15 residues. The germline V and J ends were trimmed by 3 bases and 6 bases, with 13 bases remaining between them. The CDR3 nucleotides are TGTGCCAGCAGCGAAAATACAGTAATTAATTCACCCCTCCACTTT. The encoded protein is CASSENTVINSPLHF.

This clone was seen a few times. The V and J genes are TRBV12-5 and TRBJ2-1; TRBD2 matches at 7 bases. Germline V gene data show CDR1 as LGHNT and CDR2 as FRNRAP. The ends lost 0 bases at V and 5 bases at J; junction bases unmatched: 10. This CDR3 comprises 17 residues. The CDR3 sequence: CASGLVQGGSFHNEQFF. The CDR3, as DNA: TGTGCTAGTGGTTTGGTACAAGGCGGGAGCTTCCACAATGAGCAGTTCTTC. Full variable domain (rest looked up from reference TRBV12-5 and TRBJ2-1): DARVTQTPRHKVTEMGQEVTMRCQPILGHNTVFWYRQTMMQGLELLAYFRNRAPLDDSGMPKDRFSAEMPDATLATLKIQPSEPRDSAVYFCASGLVQGGSFHNEQFFGPGTRLTVL.

J is TRBJ1-4 and V is TRBV28; the match to TRBD1 covers 8 bases. The CDR3 has 18 residues. Germline CDR1 is MDHEN and CDR2 is SYDVKM. V was clipped by 5 bases and J by 5 bases; unmatched bases: 16. DNA of the CDR3: TGTGCCAGCAGTCCCCTGTTGCGGACAGGGAATCGGAATGAAAAACTGTTTTTT. Protein product: CASSPLLRTGNRNEKLFF.

The chain carries TRBV30 and TRBJ1-1; TRBD1 matches 8 bases. The V gene's germline CDR1 is GTSNPN and CDR2 SVGIG (reference sequence). V was pared by 8 bases and J by 4 bases, with 9 bases of the junction left unmatched. The CDR3 has 13 residues. DNA of the CDR3: TGTGCCGGACAGGGTGGGGAGGGCACTGAAGCTTTCTTT. Its protein is CAGQGGEGTEAFF.

This chain connects TRBV30 to TRBJ1-1; perhaps TRBD1 as D (5 bases). CDR1 is GTSNPN, CDR2 SVGIG, per germline (reference sequence). V dropped 1 base and J dropped 3 bases, with 9 bases sitting between them. The CDR3 is 13 residues long. CDR3 loop: CAWSEGSYTEAFF. The CDR3 DNA follows: TGTGCCTGGAGTGAGGGGTCTTACACTGAAGCTTTCTTT.

The chain uses TRBV30 and TRBJ1-2, with D perhaps matching TRBD1 (5 bases). Trimming stripped 4 bases from V and 8 bases from J, with 20 bases between. The CDR3 has 14 residues. Germline assignment: CDR1 GTSNPN and CDR2 SVGIG (reference sequence). CDR3 in amino acids: CAWKEKIGARGYTF. The CDR3 coding sequence is TGTGCCTGGAAGGAGAAGATAGGGGCGCGAGGCTACACCTTC.

The chain has TRBV28 and TRBJ2-6; TRBD1 matches 8 bases. CDR1 and CDR2 (germline): MDHEN, SYDVKM. V lost 3 bases and J lost 1; bases outside the gene matches: 5. The CDR3 loop spans 17 amino acids. The CDR3 loop is CASSFAGQVSGANVLTF. Here the CDR3 DNA reads TGTGCCAGCAGTTTCGCGGGACAGGTTTCTGGGGCCAACGTCCTGACTTTC.

This sequence joins TRBV5-6 and TRBJ1-2; 9 bases align to TRBD1. The CDR3 is 17 residues long. With V trimmed by 5 bases and J by 1 base, 12 bases remained unmatched. The germline gives CDR1 SGHDT, CDR2 YYEEEE. CDR3 sequence reads: CASSPTGGEDLNYGYTF. The CDR3 DNA sequence: TGTGCCAGCAGTCCTACAGGGGGCGAGGATCTTAACTATGGCTACACCTTC.

Here the CDR3 reads CASSLATIAGELFF. In DNA, the CDR3 is TGCGCCAGCAGCTTGGCGACAATAGCCGGGGAGCTGTTTTTT. This chain joins TRBV5-1 and TRBJ2-2, with D unresolved. CDR1 and CDR2 from the germline V gene are SGHRS and YFSETQ. V gave up 0 bases and J gave up 6 bases, with 9 bases separating them. CDR3 size: 14 residues.

The V and J genes are TRBV5-1 and TRBJ2-7; 11 nucleotides agree with TRBD2. J gave up 2 bases and V 3 bases, and 22 bases lay outside the gene matches. Per the germline V gene, CDR1 is SGHRS and CDR2 is YFSETQ. The CDR3 extends over 21 amino acids. The CDR3 spells CASSSAPLAGDALALTYEQYF. For the CDR3, the DNA is TGCGCCAGCAGCTCCGCTCCACTAGCGGGAGACGCCCTCGCGTTGACCTACGAGCAGTACTTC.

The chain recombines TRBV5-6 with TRBJ1-1; D call uncertain. V was pared by 1 base and J by 0 bases, with 7 bases between. The CDR3 has 14 residues. The germline CDR1 and CDR2 sequences are SGHDT and YYEEEE. CDR3 coding DNA: TGTGCCAGCAGCTTGCCCAGGTTGAACACTGAAGCTTTCTTT. Translation: CASSLPRLNTEAFF. The variable domain in full, with the rest retrieved from reference TRBV5-6 and TRBJ1-1, is DAGVTQSPTHLIKTRGQQVTLRCSPKSGHDTVSWYQQALGQGPQFIFQYYEEEERQRGNFPDRFSGHQFPNYSSELNVNALLLGDSALYLCASSLPRLNTEAFFGQGTRLTVV.

The genes are TRBV7-9 and TRBJ1-4; 9 nucleotides align to TRBD1. J lost 4 bases, V lost 1 base, and 4 bases had no gene match. Germline lookup yields CDR1 SEHNR and CDR2 FQNEAQ (reference sequence). The CDR3 extends over 16 amino acids. The CDR3 DNA reads as TGTGCCAGCAGCTTAGTGGGGACAGGGAGTAATGAAAAACTGTTTTTT. This translates into CASSLVGTGSNEKLFF.

The V call is TRBV7-9, the J call TRBJ1-3; D is perhaps TRBD1 (6 bases). The CDR3 runs to 13 residues. V gave up 5 bases and J gave up 6 bases, with 11 bases separating them. Germline V gene sequence: CDR1 SEHNR, CDR2 FQNEAQ (reference sequence). The CDR3 sequence: CASSRRGPNTIYF. The CDR3 DNA is TGTGCCAGCAGCCGCAGGGGACCAAACACCATATATTTT.

The count of this clone is one. The J gene is TRBJ1-1, the V gene TRBV27; possible D gene TRBD1, 5 bases. The germline gives CDR1 MNHEY, CDR2 SMNVEV (reference sequence). This CDR3 spans 14 amino acids. Trimming removed 4 bases from V and 0 bases from J, with 9 bases in between. This chain's CDR3 is CASSYQGMNTEAFF. The CDR3, as DNA: TGTGCCAGCAGTTATCAGGGAATGAACACTGAAGCTTTCTTT.